This T cell receptor (beta chain) was identified in a study of cytomegalovirus exposure and HLA in healthy donors. For the study at large: A later analysis reported the same platform for the 90 to 150 validation repertoires and the roughly 700 first-cohort repertoires. General study results and limits: Researchers reported that a few CMV-associated chains were confirmed in vitro as CMV antigen-specific. The study found most TCR sequences rare, yet found some public TCRs in many donors.

Clones were read by immunoSEQ multiplex PCR, and TCRdb kept only the in-frame ones, dropping some. The table records 260,000 or so clones, about nine tenths of them present only once. In the case of this clone: Its antigen is currently unknown.

Material for sequencing was PBMCs. This sequence originates from a woman in her thirties in good health and CMV-seronegative.

CDR3 sequence (DNA): TGTGCCAGCAGTGCTTACGAGGAGAAGAGGGAAGCTTTCTTT. Its protein is CASSAYEEKREAFF. The chain uses TRBV6-1 and TRBJ1-1; D gene ambiguous. Per germline, CDR1 MNHNS and CDR2 SASEGT. The CDR3 totals 14 residues. The V end was cut by 4 bases, the J end by 8 bases, with 17 bases between.